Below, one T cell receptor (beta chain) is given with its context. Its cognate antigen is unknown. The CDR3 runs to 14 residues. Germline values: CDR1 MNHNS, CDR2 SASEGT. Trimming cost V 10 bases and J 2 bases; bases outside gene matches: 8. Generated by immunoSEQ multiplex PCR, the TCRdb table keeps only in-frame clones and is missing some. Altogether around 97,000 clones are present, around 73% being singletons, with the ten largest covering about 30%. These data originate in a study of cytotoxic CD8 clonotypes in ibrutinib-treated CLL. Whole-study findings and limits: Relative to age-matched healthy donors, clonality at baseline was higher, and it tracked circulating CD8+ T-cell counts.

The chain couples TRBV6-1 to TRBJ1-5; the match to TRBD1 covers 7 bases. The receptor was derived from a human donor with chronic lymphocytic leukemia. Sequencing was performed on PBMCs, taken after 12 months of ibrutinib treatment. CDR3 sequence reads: CATSLGGGNQPQHF. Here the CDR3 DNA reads TGTGCCACTTCGCTAGGGGGCGGCAATCAGCCCCAGCATTTT.